These T cell receptor beta chains were read from a single sample in a study of blood T cell repertoires in COVID-19. TCRdb's table, derived via immunoSEQ multiplex PCR, lists solely in-frame clones and lacks some. The table lists about 200,000 clones, 80% to 90% of them singletons. The source material was peripheral blood. The receptors shown here come from a woman over 75 with acute or convalescent COVID-19. Both conserved end residues are part of each CDR3. A D gene is named only where the DNA matches it firmly. Part of the rows lack a size; the others show once, few, many or a class for expanded clones.

j_call	d_call	v_call	clone_size	cdr3_aa	cdr3_nt
TRBJ1-2	-	TRBV6-2/TRBV6-3	-	CASSQNLNRRYGYTF	TGTGCCAGCAGTCAGAATCTAAACAGGCGCTATGGCTACACCTTC
TRBJ2-5	TRBD1	TRBV5-8	-	CASSRGTGERETQYF	TGTGCCAGCAGCCGGGGGACAGGGGAGCGAGAGACCCAGTACTTC
TRBJ2-7	TRBD1	TRBV7-2	-	CASSLVSDRDYEQYF	TGTGCCAGCAGCTTAGTCTCGGACAGGGACTACGAGCAGTACTTC
TRBJ2-7	-	TRBV7-2	-	CASSLVGAAYEQYF	TGTGCCAGCAGCTTAGTGGGGGCGGCGTACGAGCAGTACTTC
TRBJ2-2	TRBD1	TRBV4-1	once	CASSPTGARSGELFF	TGCGCCAGCAGTCCGACAGGGGCGAGGTCCGGGGAGCTGTTTTTT
TRBJ1-3	-	TRBV29-1	-	CSVEEGLKPGNTIYF	TGCAGCGTTGAAGAGGGCCTCAAACCCGGAAACACCATATATTTT
TRBJ2-3	-	TRBV3-1/TRBV3-2	once	CASSQVHKGGVKTDTQYF	TGTGCCAGCAGCCAAGTCCATAAAGGGGGAGTTAAGACAGATACGCAGTATTTT
TRBJ1-6	-	TRBV5-6	-	CASRSTGYNSPLHF	TGTGCCAGCAGATCCACAGGCTATAATTCACCCCTCCACTTT
TRBJ1-5	-	TRBV6-5	-	CASSNEVESGPQHF	TGTGCCAGCAGTAACGAAGTGGAAAGCGGGCCCCAGCATTTT
TRBJ1-4	-	TRBV18	-	CASSPRGVTNEKLFF	TGTGCCAGCTCACCCCGGGGTGTCACTAATGAAAAACTGTTTTTT
TRBJ1-6	-	TRBV10-3	-	CAISESIGETGSPLHF	TGTGCCATCAGTGAGTCGATCGGCGAGACGGGATCACCCCTCCACTTT
TRBJ2-7	TRBD2	TRBV9	once	CASSPRLAGDYEQYF	TGTGCCAGCAGCCCCCGACTAGCGGGAGACTACGAGCAGTACTTC
TRBJ1-4	-	TRBV6-2/TRBV6-3	-	CASSYSRRKLFF	TGTGCCAGCAGTTACTCGCGGCGTAAACTGTTTTTT
TRBJ1-2	TRBD1	TRBV20-1	-	CSASMGQHPGYTF	TGCAGTGCTAGTATGGGACAGCATCCTGGCTACACCTTC
TRBJ2-1	TRBD2	TRBV5-1	-	CASRALAGADEQFF	TGCGCCAGCAGGGCACTAGCGGGAGCTGATGAGCAGTTCTTC
TRBJ2-7	TRBD1	TRBV5-1	few	CASSATGGSYEQYF	TGCGCCAGCAGCGCAACAGGGGGCTCCTACGAGCAGTACTTC
TRBJ2-1	-	TRBV10-3	-	CAISDAGNNEQFF	TGTGCCATCAGTGATGCAGGGAACAATGAGCAGTTCTTC
TRBJ2-7	TRBD1	TRBV5-1	-	CASSFLGQGLGEQYF	TGCGCCAGCAGCTTTTTGGGACAGGGACTGGGCGAGCAGTACTTC
TRBJ1-5	-	TRBV6-2/TRBV6-3	-	CASSSRGEDQPQHF	TGTGCCAGCAGTTCCAGGGGCGAAGATCAGCCCCAGCATTTT
TRBJ2-7	TRBD2	TRBV29-1	-	CSVPTSGRGSCGEYF	TGCAGCGTCCCCACTAGCGGCAGAGGGTCGTGCGGCGAGTACTTC
TRBJ2-7	-	TRBV3-1/TRBV3-2	few	CASTNSYEQYF	TGTGCCAGCACAAACTCCTACGAGCAGTACTTC
TRBJ1-5	TRBD1	TRBV30	-	CAWGEQGAGQPQHF	TGTGCCTGGGGGGAACAGGGGGCAGGTCAGCCCCAGCATTTT
TRBJ2-7	-	TRBV12-5	-	CASGTTSGPSYEQYF	TGTGCTAGTGGCACGACCAGCGGGCCCTCCTACGAGCAGTACTTC
TRBJ1-1	-	TRBV30	-	CAWSVSTEAFF	TGTGCCTGGAGTGTGAGTACTGAAGCTTTCTTT
TRBJ1-1	TRBD1	TRBV5-4	-	CASSLGDRVTEAFF	TGTGCCAGCAGCTTGGGGGACAGGGTCACTGAAGCTTTCTTT
TRBJ2-7	-	TRBV20-1	-	CSASEGFGSYEQYF	TGCAGTGCTAGTGAGGGCTTTGGGTCCTACGAGCAGTACTTC
TRBJ2-7	TRBD2	TRBV5-1	-	CASSLVAGGSYEQYF	TGCGCCAGCAGCTTAGTAGCGGGAGGGTCCTACGAGCAGTACTTC
TRBJ1-2	-	TRBV24-1	-	CATSDSRRGGYTF	TGTGCCACCAGTGATTCCCGCAGGGGCGGCTACACCTTC
TRBJ2-7	-	TRBV11-3	-	CASSLVGELYEQYF	TGTGCCAGCAGCTTAGTCGGGGAACTCTACGAGCAGTACTTC